What follows are 20 T cell receptor beta chains derived from one specimen sequenced in a study of blood T cell repertoires in COVID-19. This table comes from immunoSEQ multiplex PCR, and its TCRdb copy is limited to in-frame clones, with some not included. This table has more than 55,000 clones, 75% to 90% appearing once. Sequenced sample: peripheral blood. These receptors all come from a human donor with active COVID-19. The donor label of this sample is uncertain.

This rearrangement joins TRBV3-1 (or the pseudogene TRBV3-2) to TRBJ2-3; D possibly corresponds to TRBD1 (6 bases). There are 15 residues in the CDR3. Trimming pared 3 bases from V and 0 bases from J, leaving 10 bases between. Germline CDR1 LGHDT, CDR2 YNNKEL (reference sequence). In nucleotides, the CDR3 is TGTGCCAGCAGCCACGACAGGCGAAGCACAGATACGCAGTATTTT. Translated, it gives CASSHDRRSTDTQYF.

The V call is TRBV4-1, the J call TRBJ2-7; 9 positions agree with TRBD1. The CDR3 covers 15 residues. The V gene end was trimmed by 1 base and the J gene end by 2 bases; junction bases not matched to a gene: 3. Germline V lookup: CDR1 MGHRA, CDR2 YSYEKL. The CDR3 DNA is TGCGCCAGCAGCCAAGGCCGGGACAGGGCCTACGAGCAGTACTTC. Translating it yields CASSQGRDRAYEQYF.

This chain joins TRBV5-1 and TRBJ2-1; TRBD2 matches 10 bases. CDR3 size: 15 residues. Germline V gene data show CDR1 as SGHRS and CDR2 as YFSETQ. J was trimmed by 13 bases and V by 0 bases; bases with no gene match: 10. In DNA, the CDR3 is TGCGCCAGCAGCTTGGCGGTAGCGGGAGGAGGTAGTCAGTTCTTC. It translates to CASSLAVAGGGSQFF.

This chain connects TRBV27 to TRBJ1-2; TRBD1 might be the D (5 bases). Trimming pared 2 bases from V and 4 bases from J, leaving 8 bases between. Germline V lookup: CDR1 MNHEY, CDR2 SMNVEV (reference sequence). CDR3 length equals 13 residues. For the CDR3, the DNA is TGTGCCAGCAGTTTACAGGGTTTCTATGGCTACACCTTC. Encoded protein: CASSLQGFYGYTF.

V is TRBV6-5 and J is TRBJ2-1, with 14 nucleotides matching TRBD2. CDR1 and CDR2 from the germline V gene are MNHEY and SVGAGI. This CDR3 is 15 amino acids long. After removal of 6 bases from V and 2 bases from J, the junction contained 0 bases not matched to a gene. The CDR3 DNA is TGTGCCAGCAGGGGACTAGCGGGGGCCTACAATGAGCAGTTCTTC. Translation gives CASRGLAGAYNEQFF.

The V gene is TRBV5-4, the J gene TRBJ2-5; 7 bases agree with TRBD1. V shed 0 bases and J 2 bases; nucleotides not matched to a gene: 4. The CDR3 is 15 amino acids. The V gene's germline CDR1 is SGHNT and CDR2 YYREEE (reference sequence). The CDR3 reads CASSLAGGGQETQYF. The DNA for the CDR3 is TGTGCCAGCAGCTTGGCAGGGGGTGGGCAAGAGACCCAGTACTTC.

This clone showed up just a few times. This CDR3 reads CASSLSIGMSAYNSPLHF. As DNA, the CDR3 is TGTGCCAGCAGCCTTTCCATCGGGATGTCTGCCTATAATTCACCCCTCCACTTT. The chain uses TRBV5-8 and TRBJ1-6; D is unresolved. The CDR3 extends over 18 amino acids. Trimming stripped 4 bases from V and 2 bases from J, with 19 bases between. Germline V gene lookup returns CDR1 SGHTS and CDR2 YDEGEE.

This clone was observed a single time. This chain's CDR3 is CASSSGQSPLHF. The CDR3, as DNA: TGTGCCAGCAGTTCAGGACAGTCACCCCTCCACTTT. The chain has TRBV28 and TRBJ1-6; TRBD1 is a possible D gene (6 bases). This CDR3 region has 12 residues. Germline assignment: CDR1 MDHEN and CDR2 SYDVKM. Trimming took 4 bases from V and 10 from J, leaving 8 bases between them. Combining the CDR3 with reference TRBV28 and TRBJ1-6 gives the whole variable domain DVKVTQSSRYLVKRTGEKVFLECVQDMDHENMFWYRQDPGLGLRLIYFSYDVKMKEKGDIPEGYSVSREKKERFSLILESASTNQTSMYLCASSSGQSPLHFGNGTRLTVT.

The V gene is TRBV30, the J gene TRBJ2-2; 8 bases are shared with TRBD1. The CDR3 is 16 amino acids. V shed 0 bases, J shed 1 base, and the junction held 4 bases outside the gene matches. Germline V lookup: CDR1 GTSNPN, CDR2 SVGIG (reference sequence). The CDR3 here is CAWSVPGGRNTGELFF. The CDR3 DNA is TGTGCCTGGAGTGTCCCAGGGGGCAGGAACACCGGGGAGCTGTTTTTT.

The chain is built from TRBV5-1 and TRBJ1-3; possibly TRBD1 for D (6 bases). The CDR3 length is 18 residues. Germline CDR1 SGHRS, CDR2 YFSETQ. Trimming removed 0 bases at V and 6 bases at J, with 22 bases between. Here the CDR3 DNA reads TGCGCCAGCAGCTTGGGATGGCCCCAGGGGCCGGGTATAAACACCATATATTTT. Protein sequence: CASSLGWPQGPGINTIYF.

This chain connects TRBV30 to TRBJ2-4; possibly TRBD1 for D (5 bases). The V gene's germline CDR1 is GTSNPN and CDR2 SVGIG (reference sequence). The CDR3 contains 16 residues. The V end was cut by 2 bases, the J end by 1 base, with 15 bases between. CDR3 sequence (DNA): TGTGCCTGGAGTTCATCAGGGTTCTGGGCCAAAAACATTCAGTACTTC. As protein: CAWSSSGFWAKNIQYF.

The V and J genes are TRBV19 and TRBJ1-6, with 12 nucleotides matching TRBD1. Trimming at V came to 3 bases and at J to 0 bases, leaving 9 bases not matched to a gene. In germline, CDR1 is LNHDA, CDR2 SQIVND (reference sequence). The CDR3 runs to 20 residues. For the CDR3, the DNA is TGTGCCAGTAGTATTGTGGGACAGGGGGCTAACCCCTCCTATAATTCACCCCTCCACTTT. Translated, it gives CASSIVGQGANPSYNSPLHF. Supplemented by reference TRBV19 and TRBJ1-6, the full variable domain reads DGGITQSPKYLFRKEGQNVTLSCEQNLNHDAMYWYRQDPGQGLRLIYYSQIVNDFQKGDIAEGYSVSREKKESFPLTVTSAQKNPTAFYLCASSIVGQGANPSYNSPLHFGNGTRLTVT.

In this sample, this clone turned up a few times. Here the CDR3 DNA reads TGTGCCAGCAGCGTGTCCAGAAATCAGCCCCAGCATTTT. It is translated as CASSVSRNQPQHF. The V call is TRBV5-6, the J call TRBJ1-5; D gene uncertain. This CDR3 is 13 amino acids long. In germline, CDR1 is SGHDT, CDR2 YYEEEE. Trimming removed 4 bases at V and 4 bases at J, with 9 bases between.

The chain carries TRBV7-6 and TRBJ2-7; D is perhaps TRBD1 (5 bases). Trimming left V 3 bases short and J 3 bases short, with 18 bases between. This CDR3 is 16 amino acids long. Germline V gene sequence: CDR1 SGHVS, CDR2 FNYEAQ. Written as DNA, the CDR3 is TGTGCCAGCAGCTTGACAGACAGACTGCTAGGCTACGAGCAGTACTTC. Translating gives CASSLTDRLLGYEQYF.

The chain employs TRBV2 and TRBJ2-1; 13 bases are shared with TRBD2. This CDR3 region has 17 residues. The V segment lost 4 bases and the J segment 10 bases; nucleotides outside the gene matches: 13. Germline V CDR1 and CDR2: SNHLY, FYNNEI. The CDR3 loop is CASSARSTSGRAWEQFF. CDR3 nucleotide sequence: TGTGCCAGCAGTGCTAGATCAACTAGCGGGAGGGCCTGGGAGCAGTTCTTC.

This chain uses TRBV7-6 with TRBJ2-7, with TRBD2 matching over 9 bases. The CDR3 has 16 residues. Losses at the gene ends were 0 bases for V and 6 bases for J; bases not matched to a gene: 9. In germline, CDR1 is SGHVS, CDR2 FNYEAQ. CDR3 DNA sequence: TGTGCCAGCAGCTTAGCGTTTTTGGCGGGGGGGCGCGAGCAGTACTTC. As protein: CASSLAFLAGGREQYF.

The chain is built from TRBV11-2 and TRBJ2-7; D is possibly TRBD2 (5 bases). V shed 5 bases and J shed 6 bases, with 17 bases lying between them. The CDR3 extends over 14 amino acids. Germline V gene data show CDR1 as SGHAT and CDR2 as FQNNGV. CDR3 DNA sequence: TGTGCCAGCAGCCAGGCCCTCCCTACTAGCGAGCAGTACTTC. Translated: CASSQALPTSEQYF. The entire variable domain, with the rest obtained from reference TRBV11-2 and TRBJ2-7, is as follows: EAGVAQSPRYKIIEKRQSVAFWCNPISGHATLYWYQQILGQGPKLLIQFQNNGVVDDSQLPKDRFSAERLKGVDSTLKIQPAKLEDSAVYLCASSQALPTSEQYFGPGTRLTVT.

The V gene is TRBV7-9, the J gene TRBJ2-1; 9 nucleotides line up with TRBD1. The germline gives CDR1 SEHNR, CDR2 FQNEAQ (reference sequence). V shed 1 base and J 9 bases; nucleotides not matched to a gene: 10. The CDR3 is 16 residues long. CDR3 sequence: CASSLGGDRVSSEQFF. The CDR3 DNA reads as TGTGCCAGCAGCTTAGGGGGGGACAGGGTCTCAAGTGAGCAGTTCTTC. The entire variable domain, with the rest obtained from reference TRBV7-9 and TRBJ2-1, is as follows: DTGVSQNPRHKITKRGQNVTFRCDPISEHNRLYWYRQTLGQGPEFLTYFQNEAQLEKSRLLSDRFSAERPKGSFSTLEIQRTEQGDSAMYLCASSLGGDRVSSEQFFGPGTRLTVL.

V and J are TRBV5-4 and TRBJ2-7, with D tentatively TRBD2 (5 bases). The V gene lost 3 bases and the J gene lost 0 bases, with 7 bases spanning the gap. CDR1 is SGHNT and CDR2 is YYREEE in the germline V gene (reference sequence). The CDR3 has 13 residues. The chain's CDR3 is CASSSTTSYEQYF. The DNA of the CDR3 is TGTGCCAGCAGCTCGACTACCTCCTACGAGCAGTACTTC.

This chain connects TRBV28 to TRBJ2-7; maybe TRBD2 (6 bases). There are 16 residues in the CDR3. The germline V gene has CDR1 MDHEN and CDR2 SYDVKM. V lost 3 bases to trimming and J lost 2 bases, with 17 bases between them. CDR3 loop: CASSFDVAGTPYEQYF. The CDR3 DNA reads as TGTGCCAGCAGTTTTGATGTGGCAGGGACTCCCTACGAGCAGTACTTC.